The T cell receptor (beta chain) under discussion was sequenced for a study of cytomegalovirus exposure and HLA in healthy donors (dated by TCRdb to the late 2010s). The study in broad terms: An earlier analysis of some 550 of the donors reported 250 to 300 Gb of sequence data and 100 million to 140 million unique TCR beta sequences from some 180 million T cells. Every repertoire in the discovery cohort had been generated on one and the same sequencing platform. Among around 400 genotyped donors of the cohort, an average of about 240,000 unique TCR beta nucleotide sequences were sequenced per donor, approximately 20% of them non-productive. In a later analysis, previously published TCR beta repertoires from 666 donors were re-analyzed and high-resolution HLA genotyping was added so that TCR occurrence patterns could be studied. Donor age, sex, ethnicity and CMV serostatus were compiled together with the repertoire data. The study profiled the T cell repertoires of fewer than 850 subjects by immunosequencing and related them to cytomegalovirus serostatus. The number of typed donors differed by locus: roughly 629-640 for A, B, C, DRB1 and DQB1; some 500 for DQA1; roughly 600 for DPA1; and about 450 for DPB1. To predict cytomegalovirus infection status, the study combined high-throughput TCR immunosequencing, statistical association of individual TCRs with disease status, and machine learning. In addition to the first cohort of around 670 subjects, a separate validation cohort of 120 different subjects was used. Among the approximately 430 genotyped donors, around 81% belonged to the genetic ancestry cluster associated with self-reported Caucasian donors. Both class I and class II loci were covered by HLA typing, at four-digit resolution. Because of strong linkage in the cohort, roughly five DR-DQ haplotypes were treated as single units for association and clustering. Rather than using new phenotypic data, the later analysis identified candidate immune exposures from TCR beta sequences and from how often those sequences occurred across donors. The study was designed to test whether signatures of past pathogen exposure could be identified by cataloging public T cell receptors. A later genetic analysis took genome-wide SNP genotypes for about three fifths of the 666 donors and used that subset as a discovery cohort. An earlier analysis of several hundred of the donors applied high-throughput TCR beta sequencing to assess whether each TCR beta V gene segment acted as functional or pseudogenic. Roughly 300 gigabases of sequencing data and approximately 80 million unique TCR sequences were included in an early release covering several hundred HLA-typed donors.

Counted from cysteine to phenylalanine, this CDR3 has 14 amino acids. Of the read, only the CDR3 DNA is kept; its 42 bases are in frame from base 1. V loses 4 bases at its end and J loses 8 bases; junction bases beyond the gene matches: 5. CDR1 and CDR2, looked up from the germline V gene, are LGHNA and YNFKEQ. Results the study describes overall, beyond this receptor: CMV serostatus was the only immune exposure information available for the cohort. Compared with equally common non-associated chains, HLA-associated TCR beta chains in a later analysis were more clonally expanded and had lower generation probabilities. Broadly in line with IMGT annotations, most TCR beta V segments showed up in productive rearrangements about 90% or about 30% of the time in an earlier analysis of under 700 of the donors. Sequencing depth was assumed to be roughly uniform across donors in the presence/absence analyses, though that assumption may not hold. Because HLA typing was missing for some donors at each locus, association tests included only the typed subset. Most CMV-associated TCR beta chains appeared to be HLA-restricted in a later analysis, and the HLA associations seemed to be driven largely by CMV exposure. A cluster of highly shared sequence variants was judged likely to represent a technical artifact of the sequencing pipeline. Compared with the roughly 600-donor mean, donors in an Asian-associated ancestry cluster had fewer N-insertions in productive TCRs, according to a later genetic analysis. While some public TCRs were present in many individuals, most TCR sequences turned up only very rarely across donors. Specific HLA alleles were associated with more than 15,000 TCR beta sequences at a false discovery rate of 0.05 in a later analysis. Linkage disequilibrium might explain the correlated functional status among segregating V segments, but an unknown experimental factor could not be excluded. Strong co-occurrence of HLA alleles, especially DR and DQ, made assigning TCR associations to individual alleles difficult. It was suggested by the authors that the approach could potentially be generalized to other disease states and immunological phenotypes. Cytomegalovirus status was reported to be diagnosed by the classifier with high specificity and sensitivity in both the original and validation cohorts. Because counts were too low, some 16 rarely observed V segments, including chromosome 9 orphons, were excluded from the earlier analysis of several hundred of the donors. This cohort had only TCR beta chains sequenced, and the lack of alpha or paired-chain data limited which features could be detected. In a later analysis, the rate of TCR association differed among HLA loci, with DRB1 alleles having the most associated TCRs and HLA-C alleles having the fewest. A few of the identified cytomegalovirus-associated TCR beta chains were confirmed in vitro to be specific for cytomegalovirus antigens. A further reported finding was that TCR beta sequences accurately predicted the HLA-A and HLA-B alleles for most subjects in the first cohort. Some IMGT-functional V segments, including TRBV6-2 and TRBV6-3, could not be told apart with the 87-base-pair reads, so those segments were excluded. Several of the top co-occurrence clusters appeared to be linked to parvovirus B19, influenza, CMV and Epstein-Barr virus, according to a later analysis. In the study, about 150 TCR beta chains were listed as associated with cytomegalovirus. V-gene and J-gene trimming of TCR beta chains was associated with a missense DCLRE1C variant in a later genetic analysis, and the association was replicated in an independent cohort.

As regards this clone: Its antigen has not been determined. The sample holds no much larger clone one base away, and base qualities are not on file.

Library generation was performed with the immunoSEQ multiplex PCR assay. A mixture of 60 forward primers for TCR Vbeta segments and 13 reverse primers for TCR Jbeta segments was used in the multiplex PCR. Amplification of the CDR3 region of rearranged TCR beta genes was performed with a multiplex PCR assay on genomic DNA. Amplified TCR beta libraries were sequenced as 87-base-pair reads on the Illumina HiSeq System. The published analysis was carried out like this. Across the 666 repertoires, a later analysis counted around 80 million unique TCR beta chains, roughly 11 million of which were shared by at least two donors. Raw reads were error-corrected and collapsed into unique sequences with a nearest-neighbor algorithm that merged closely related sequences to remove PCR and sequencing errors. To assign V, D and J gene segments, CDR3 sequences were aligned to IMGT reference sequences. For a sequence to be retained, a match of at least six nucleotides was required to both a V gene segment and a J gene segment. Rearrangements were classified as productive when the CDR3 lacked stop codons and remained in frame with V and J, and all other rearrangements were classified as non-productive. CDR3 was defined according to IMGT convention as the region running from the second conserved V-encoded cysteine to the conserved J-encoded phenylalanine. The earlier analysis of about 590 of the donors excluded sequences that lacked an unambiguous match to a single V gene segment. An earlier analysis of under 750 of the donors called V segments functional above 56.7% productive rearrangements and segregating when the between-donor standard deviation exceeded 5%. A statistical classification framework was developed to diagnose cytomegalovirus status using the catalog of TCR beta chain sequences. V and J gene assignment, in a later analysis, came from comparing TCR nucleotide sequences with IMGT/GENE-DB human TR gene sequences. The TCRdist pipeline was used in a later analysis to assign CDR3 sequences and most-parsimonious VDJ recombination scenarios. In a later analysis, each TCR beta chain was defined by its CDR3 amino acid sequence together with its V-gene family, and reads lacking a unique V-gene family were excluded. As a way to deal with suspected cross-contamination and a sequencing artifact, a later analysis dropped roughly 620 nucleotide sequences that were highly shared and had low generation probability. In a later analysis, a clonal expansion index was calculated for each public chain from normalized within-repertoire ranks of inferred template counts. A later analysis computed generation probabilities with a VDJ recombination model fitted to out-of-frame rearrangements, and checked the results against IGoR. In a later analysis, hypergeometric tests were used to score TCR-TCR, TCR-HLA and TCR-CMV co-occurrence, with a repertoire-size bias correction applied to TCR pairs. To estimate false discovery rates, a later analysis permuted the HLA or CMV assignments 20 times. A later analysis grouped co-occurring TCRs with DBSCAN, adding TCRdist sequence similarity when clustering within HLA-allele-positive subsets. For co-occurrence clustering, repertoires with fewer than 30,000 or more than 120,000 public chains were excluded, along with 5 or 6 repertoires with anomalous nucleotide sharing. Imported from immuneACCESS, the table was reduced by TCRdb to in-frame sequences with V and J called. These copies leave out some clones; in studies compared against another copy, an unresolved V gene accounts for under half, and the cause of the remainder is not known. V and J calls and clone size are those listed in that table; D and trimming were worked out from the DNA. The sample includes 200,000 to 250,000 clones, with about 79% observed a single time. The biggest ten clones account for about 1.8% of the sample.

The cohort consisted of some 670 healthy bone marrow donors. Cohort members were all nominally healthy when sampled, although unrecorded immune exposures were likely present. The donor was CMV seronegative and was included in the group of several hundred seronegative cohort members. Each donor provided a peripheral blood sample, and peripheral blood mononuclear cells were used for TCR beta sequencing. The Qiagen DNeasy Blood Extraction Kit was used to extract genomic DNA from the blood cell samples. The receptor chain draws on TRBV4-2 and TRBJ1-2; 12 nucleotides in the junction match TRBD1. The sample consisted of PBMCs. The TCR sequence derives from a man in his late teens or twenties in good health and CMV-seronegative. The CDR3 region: CASSLGQGASGYTF. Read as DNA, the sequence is TGTGCCAGCAGCCTGGGACAGGGGGCGTCCGGCTACACCTTC.